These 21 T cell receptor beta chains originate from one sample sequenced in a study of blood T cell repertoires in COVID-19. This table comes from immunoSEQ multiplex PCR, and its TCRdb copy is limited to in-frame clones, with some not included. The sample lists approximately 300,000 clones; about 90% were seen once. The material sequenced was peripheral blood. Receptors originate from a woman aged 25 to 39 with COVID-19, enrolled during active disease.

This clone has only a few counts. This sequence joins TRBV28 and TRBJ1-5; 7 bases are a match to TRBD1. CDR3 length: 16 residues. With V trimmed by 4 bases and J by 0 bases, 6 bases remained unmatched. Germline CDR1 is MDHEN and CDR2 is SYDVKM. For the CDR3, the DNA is TGTGCCAGCAGTTCTTTGACAGGGTATAGCAATCAGCCCCAGCATTTT. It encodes CASSSLTGYSNQPQHF. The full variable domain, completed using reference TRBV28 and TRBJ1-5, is DVKVTQSSRYLVKRTGEKVFLECVQDMDHENMFWYRQDPGLGLRLIYFSYDVKMKEKGDIPEGYSVSREKKERFSLILESASTNQTSMYLCASSSLTGYSNQPQHFGDGTRLSIL.

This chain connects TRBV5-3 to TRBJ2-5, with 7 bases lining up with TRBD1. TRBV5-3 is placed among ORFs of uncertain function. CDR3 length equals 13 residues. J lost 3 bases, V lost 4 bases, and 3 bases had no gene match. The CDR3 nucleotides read TGTGCCAGAAGCCGCAGGGGGAAAGAGACCCAGTACTTC. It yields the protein CARSRRGKETQYF.

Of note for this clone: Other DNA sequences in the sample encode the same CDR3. In DNA form, the CDR3 reads TGTGCCAGCAGCGTAGCAGGGGGCAATGAGCAGTTCTTC. Translated: CASSVAGGNEQFF. The chain is built from TRBV9 and TRBJ2-1, with 7 bases fitting TRBD1. The junction had 0 bases not matched to a gene; V was cut back by 0 bases and J by 6 bases. Germline V CDR1 and CDR2: SGDLS, YYNGEE. The CDR3 spans 13 residues. The full variable domain, completed using reference TRBV9 and TRBJ2-1, is DSGVTQTPKHLITATGQRVTLRCSPRSGDLSVYWYQQSLDQGLQFLIQYYNGEERAKGNILERFSAQQFPDLHSELNLSSLELGDSALYFCASSVAGGNEQFFGPGTRLTVL.

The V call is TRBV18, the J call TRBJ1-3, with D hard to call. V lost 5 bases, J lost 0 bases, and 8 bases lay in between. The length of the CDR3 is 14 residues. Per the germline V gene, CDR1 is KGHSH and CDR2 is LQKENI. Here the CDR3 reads CASSKGSSGNTIYF. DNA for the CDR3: TGTGCCAGCTCAAAAGGGAGCTCTGGAAACACCATATATTTT.

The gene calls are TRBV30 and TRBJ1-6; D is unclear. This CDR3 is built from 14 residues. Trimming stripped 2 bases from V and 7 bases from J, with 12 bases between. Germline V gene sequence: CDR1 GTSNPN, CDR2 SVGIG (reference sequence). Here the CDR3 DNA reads TGTGCCTGGAGTCGTGAGATGGAGAATTCACCCCTCCACTTT. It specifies CAWSREMENSPLHF.

This chain's CDR3 is CASSISQGNQPQHF. Here the CDR3 DNA reads TGTGCCAGTAGTATTAGTCAGGGGAATCAGCCCCAGCATTTT. V usage is TRBV19 and J usage is TRBJ1-5; D is perhaps TRBD1 (6 bases). This CDR3 comprises 14 residues. Trimming pared 3 bases from V and 4 bases from J, leaving 10 bases between. The germline V gene encodes CDR1 LNHDA and CDR2 SQIVND (reference sequence). The full variable domain, rest sourced from reference TRBV19 and TRBJ1-5, is DGGITQSPKYLFRKEGQNVTLSCEQNLNHDAMYWYRQDPGQGLRLIYYSQIVNDFQKGDIAEGYSVSREKKESFPLTVTSAQKNPTAFYLCASSISQGNQPQHFGDGTRLSIL.

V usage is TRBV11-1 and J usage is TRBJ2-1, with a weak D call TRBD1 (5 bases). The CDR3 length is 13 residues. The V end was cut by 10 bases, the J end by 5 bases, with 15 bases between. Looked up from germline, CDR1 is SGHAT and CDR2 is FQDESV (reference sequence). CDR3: CATQGRVNNEQFF. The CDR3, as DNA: TGTGCCACCCAGGGCCGGGTAAACAATGAGCAGTTCTTC.

CDR3 sequence reads: CASREQGARGEKLFF. CDR3 coding DNA: TGTGCCAGCAGGGAACAGGGGGCACGGGGAGAAAAACTGTTTTTT. The chain has TRBV27 and TRBJ1-4; 9 nucleotides agree with TRBD1. V lost 6 bases and J lost 8; bases outside the gene matches: 10. Per the germline V gene, CDR1 is MNHEY and CDR2 is SMNVEV (reference sequence). The CDR3 runs to 15 residues.

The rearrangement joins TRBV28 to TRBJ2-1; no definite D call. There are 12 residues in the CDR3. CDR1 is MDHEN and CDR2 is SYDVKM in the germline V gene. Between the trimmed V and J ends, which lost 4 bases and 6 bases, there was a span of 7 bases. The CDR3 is CASSWARNEQFF. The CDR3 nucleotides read TGTGCCAGCAGTTGGGCCCGCAATGAGCAGTTCTTC.

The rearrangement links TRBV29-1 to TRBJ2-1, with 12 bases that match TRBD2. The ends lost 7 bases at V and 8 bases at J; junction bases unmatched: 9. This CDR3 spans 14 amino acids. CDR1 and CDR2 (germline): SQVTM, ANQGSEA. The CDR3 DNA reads TGCAGCGCCTCGACTAGCGGGAGTGGCGATGAGCAGTTCTTC. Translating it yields CSASTSGSGDEQFF.

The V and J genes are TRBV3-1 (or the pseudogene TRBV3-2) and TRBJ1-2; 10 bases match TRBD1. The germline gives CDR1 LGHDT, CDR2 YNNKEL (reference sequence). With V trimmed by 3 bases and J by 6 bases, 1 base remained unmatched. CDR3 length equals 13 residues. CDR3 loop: CASSHDRGHGYTF. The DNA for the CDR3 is TGTGCCAGCAGCCATGACAGGGGGCATGGCTACACCTTC.

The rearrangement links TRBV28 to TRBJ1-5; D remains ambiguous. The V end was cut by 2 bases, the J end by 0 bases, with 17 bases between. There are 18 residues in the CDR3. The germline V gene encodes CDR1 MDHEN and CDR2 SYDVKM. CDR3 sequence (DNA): TGTGCCAGCAGTTTACCCAGCTACGGGAGGTTTAGCAATCAGCCCCAGCATTTT. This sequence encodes CASSLPSYGRFSNQPQHF.

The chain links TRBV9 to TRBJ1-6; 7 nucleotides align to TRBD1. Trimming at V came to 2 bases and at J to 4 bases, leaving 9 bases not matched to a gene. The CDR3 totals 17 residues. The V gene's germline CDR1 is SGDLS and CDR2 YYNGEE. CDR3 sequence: CASSVDAGQSYNSPLHF. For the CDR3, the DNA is TGTGCCAGCAGCGTCGACGCGGGACAGAGTTATAATTCACCCCTCCACTTT.

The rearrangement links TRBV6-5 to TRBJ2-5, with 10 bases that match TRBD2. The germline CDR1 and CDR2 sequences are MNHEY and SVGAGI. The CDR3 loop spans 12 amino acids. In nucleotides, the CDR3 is TGTGCAACTAGCGGGAACCAAGAGACCCAGTACTTC. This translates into CATSGNQETQYF.

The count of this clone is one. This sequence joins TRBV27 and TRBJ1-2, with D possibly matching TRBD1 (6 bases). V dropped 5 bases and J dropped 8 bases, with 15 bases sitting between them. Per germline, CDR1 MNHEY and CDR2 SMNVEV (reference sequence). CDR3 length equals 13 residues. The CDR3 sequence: CASSVKTGGGYTF. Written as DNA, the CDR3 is TGTGCCAGCAGTGTTAAGACAGGAGGAGGCTACACCTTC.

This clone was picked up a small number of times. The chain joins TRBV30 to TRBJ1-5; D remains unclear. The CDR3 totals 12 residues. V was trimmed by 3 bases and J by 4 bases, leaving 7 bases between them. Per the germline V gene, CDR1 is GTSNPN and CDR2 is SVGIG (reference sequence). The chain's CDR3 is CAWSRSNQPQHF. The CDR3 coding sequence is TGTGCCTGGAGCCGGTCGAATCAGCCCCAGCATTTT.

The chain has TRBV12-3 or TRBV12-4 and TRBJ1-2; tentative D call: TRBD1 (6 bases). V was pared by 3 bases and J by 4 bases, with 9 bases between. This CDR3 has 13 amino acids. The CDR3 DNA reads TGTGCCAGCAGTTTTGGCAGGGGCTATGGCTACACCTTC. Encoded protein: CASSFGRGYGYTF.

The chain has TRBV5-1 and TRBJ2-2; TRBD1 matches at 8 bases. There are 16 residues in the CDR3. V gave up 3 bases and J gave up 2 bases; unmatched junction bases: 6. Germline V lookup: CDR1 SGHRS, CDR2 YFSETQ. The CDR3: CASSWGTGENTGELFF. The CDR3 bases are TGCGCCAGCAGCTGGGGGACAGGAGAAAACACCGGGGAGCTGTTTTTT.

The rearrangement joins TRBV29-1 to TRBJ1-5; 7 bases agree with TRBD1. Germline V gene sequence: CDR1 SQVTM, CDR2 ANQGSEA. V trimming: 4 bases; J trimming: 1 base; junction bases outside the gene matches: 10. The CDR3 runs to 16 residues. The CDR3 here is CSVVISGTDSNQPQHF. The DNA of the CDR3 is TGCAGCGTTGTTATCTCCGGGACAGACAGCAATCAGCCCCAGCATTTT.

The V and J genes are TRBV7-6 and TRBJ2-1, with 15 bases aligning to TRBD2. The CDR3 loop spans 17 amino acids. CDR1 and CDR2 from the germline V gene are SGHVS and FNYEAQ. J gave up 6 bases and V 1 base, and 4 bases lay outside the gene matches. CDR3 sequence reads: CASSLVPGLAGGNEQFF. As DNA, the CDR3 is TGTGCCAGCAGCTTAGTTCCGGGACTAGCGGGAGGCAATGAGCAGTTCTTC.

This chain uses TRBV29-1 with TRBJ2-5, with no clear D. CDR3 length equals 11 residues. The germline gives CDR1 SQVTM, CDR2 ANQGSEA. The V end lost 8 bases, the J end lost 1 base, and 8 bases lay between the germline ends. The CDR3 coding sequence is TGCAGCTATTCCCCCCAAGAGACCCAGTACTTC. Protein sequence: CSYSPQETQYF.